This T cell receptor (beta chain) was captured in a study of post-analysis software for immune sequencing data. Study-wide points: Under F measure analysis, samples from one preparation batch co-clustered strongly. Controls showed lower frequencies than patients for a handful of TRBV segments, and TRBV5-6, TRBV5-1 and TRBV20-1 were among these. For normalized Chao1 diversity, multiple sclerosis patients scored significantly lower than controls did.

Unique molecular identifiers tagged the TCR beta cDNA libraries. The yield from roughly 1 to 10 million T cells was 500,000 or so cDNA molecules in total. TCRdb analysed the PCR reads with MiXCR anew, one entry per CDR3 protein. The repertoire holds 700,000 to 900,000 distinct CDR3 sequences, with 40% to 55% as singletons. Comment on this clonotype: Its antigen is unidentified.

The CDR3 loop spans 14 amino acids. Germline CDR1 reads MNHNY; CDR2 reads SVGAGI (reference sequence). Trimming cost V 8 bases and J 4 bases; bases outside gene matches: 8. Sequenced sample: blood. The chain is built from TRBV6-6 and TRBJ2-3, with 8 bases lining up with TRBD2. This sequence originates from a girl aged 10 to 17 with multiple sclerosis. CDR3 loop: CASEKRESADTQYF. In DNA, the CDR3 is TGTGCCAGCGAAAAGCGGGAGTCGGCAGATACGCAGTATTTT.